This is a list of T cell receptor beta chains from one sample in a study of cytomegalovirus exposure and HLA in healthy donors. Repertoires were generated with immunoSEQ multiplex PCR, while TCRdb's copy carries only in-frame clones and drops some. This table has roughly 200,000 clones, roughly 8.7% appearing once. The sample taken for sequencing was PBMCs. The receptors derive from a woman aged 25 to 45 in good health and CMV-seropositive. Each CDR3 is given with its conserved first and last residue. A D gene is named only where the DNA matches it firmly. Size values are once, few and many counts, or a class for expanded clones, and some rows have none.

D gene: TRBD2; V gene: TRBV11-2; clone size: few; J gene: TRBJ2-5; CDR3 DNA: TGTGCCAGCAGCCTACGGACTAGCGTGGTCCAAGAGACCCAGTACTTC; CDR3 protein: CASSLRTSVVQETQYF
D gene: NA; V gene: TRBV29-1; clone size: NA; J gene: TRBJ1-2; CDR3 DNA: TGCAGCGTTGAAGGGGAGGACACCCCCTATGGCTACACCTTC; CDR3 protein: CSVEGEDTPYGYTF
D gene: TRBD2; V gene: TRBV11-2; clone size: NA; J gene: TRBJ2-3; CDR3 DNA: TGTGCCAGCAGCCCCCGGTTCGCGGAGGGAGGGTTCACAGATACGCAGTATTTT; CDR3 protein: CASSPRFAEGGFTDTQYF
D gene: TRBD2; V gene: TRBV2; clone size: few; J gene: TRBJ2-4; CDR3 DNA: TGTGCCAGCACCCTTCGACTAGCGGGAGAGAGGAAGAACATTCAGTACTTC; CDR3 protein: CASTLRLAGERKNIQYF
D gene: NA; V gene: TRBV20-1; clone size: NA; J gene: TRBJ1-1; CDR3 DNA: TGCAGCGCAAGGGGGAAGAGTGAAGCTTTCTTT; CDR3 protein: CSARGKSEAFF
D gene: TRBD2; V gene: TRBV5-6; clone size: few; J gene: TRBJ2-7; CDR3 DNA: TGTGCCAGCAGCTTATACGGGAGGGGGGCCTACGAGCAGTACTTC; CDR3 protein: CASSLYGRGAYEQYF
D gene: NA; V gene: TRBV4-2; clone size: NA; J gene: TRBJ1-4; CDR3 DNA: TGTGCCAGCAGCCACACGACAGATAATAATGAAAAACTGTTTTTT; CDR3 protein: CASSHTTDNNEKLFF
D gene: TRBD1; V gene: TRBV5-4; clone size: NA; J gene: TRBJ2-1; CDR3 DNA: TGTGCCAGCAGCTTGAGGCAGGGGGATAGGAATGAGCAGTTCTTC; CDR3 protein: CASSLRQGDRNEQFF
D gene: NA; V gene: TRBV5-1; clone size: NA; J gene: TRBJ2-3; CDR3 DNA: TGCGCCAGCAGCCTTCCGGTGGCAGGTTCCACAGATACGCAGTATTTT; CDR3 protein: CASSLPVAGSTDTQYF
D gene: TRBD1; V gene: TRBV7-9; clone size: few; J gene: TRBJ1-1; CDR3 DNA: TGTGCCAGCAGCTTGGGGACAGGAGACACTGAAGCTTTCTTT; CDR3 protein: CASSLGTGDTEAFF
D gene: TRBD1; V gene: TRBV2; clone size: few; J gene: TRBJ1-2; CDR3 DNA: TGTGCCAGCAGTGAAGCCAGGGGGGCGGGGGGCTACACCTTC; CDR3 protein: CASSEARGAGGYTF
D gene: TRBD1; V gene: TRBV19; clone size: NA; J gene: TRBJ2-3; CDR3 DNA: TGTGCCAGTAGGCACACCCGACAGGGTAGCACAGATACGCAGTATTTT; CDR3 protein: CASRHTRQGSTDTQYF
D gene: NA; V gene: TRBV30; clone size: NA; J gene: TRBJ1-4; CDR3 DNA: TGTGCCTGGAGTGTACGACAGGTAGAAAAACTGTTTTTT; CDR3 protein: CAWSVRQVEKLFF
D gene: TRBD2; V gene: TRBV2; clone size: NA; J gene: TRBJ2-1; CDR3 DNA: TGTGCCAGCAGCGAAGGACTAGCGGGAGGGACGCAGTTCTTC; CDR3 protein: CASSEGLAGGTQFF
D gene: TRBD2; V gene: TRBV9; clone size: once; J gene: TRBJ2-2; CDR3 DNA: TGTGCCAGCAGCCACGCTAGGGCTAGCGGGATTTTTGACGGGGAGCTGTTTTTT; CDR3 protein: CASSHARASGIFDGELFF
D gene: NA; V gene: TRBV5-1; clone size: NA; J gene: TRBJ2-3; CDR3 DNA: TGCGCCAGCAGCATGGGGAGCGGAGCTAGCACAGATACGCAGTATTTT; CDR3 protein: CASSMGSGASTDTQYF
D gene: TRBD2; V gene: TRBV19; clone size: few; J gene: TRBJ2-3; CDR3 DNA: TGTGCCAGTAGTTCACGGGGGGAACGGACAGATACGCAGTATTTT; CDR3 protein: CASSSRGERTDTQYF
D gene: NA; V gene: TRBV29-1; clone size: few; J gene: TRBJ2-1; CDR3 DNA: TGCAGCGTTGAGGCCCAAGAGGCCTACAATGAGCAGTTCTTC; CDR3 protein: CSVEAQEAYNEQFF
D gene: NA; V gene: TRBV5-1; clone size: NA; J gene: TRBJ2-3; CDR3 DNA: TGCGCCAGCAGCCAACTAGCCCACTCTAGCACAGATACGCAGTATTTT; CDR3 protein: CASSQLAHSSTDTQYF
D gene: NA; V gene: TRBV10-3; clone size: few; J gene: TRBJ2-7; CDR3 DNA: TGTGCCATCAGTGAGTCCCTCGGAGGAACCGAGCAGTACTTC; CDR3 protein: CAISESLGGTEQYF
D gene: TRBD2; V gene: TRBV6-6; clone size: NA; J gene: TRBJ2-3; CDR3 DNA: TGTGCCAGCAGTTTGGGAGGGAGGGCAGATACGCAGTATTTT; CDR3 protein: CASSLGGRADTQYF
D gene: TRBD2; V gene: TRBV2; clone size: few; J gene: TRBJ2-3; CDR3 DNA: TGTGCCAGCAGTGTCCGTGGGAGGGAGGGAGATACGCAGTATTTT; CDR3 protein: CASSVRGREGDTQYF